The 13 T cell receptor beta chains in this list originate from one sample, sequenced in a study of blood T cell repertoires in COVID-19 (dated by TCRdb to about 2020). Libraries were built with the immunoSEQ multiplex PCR assay. TCRdb took this table from immuneACCESS and kept in-frame rearrangements with V and J called. Such tables lack part of the clones; where checked against another copy, unresolved V genes explain under half of the gap, and the rest is unexplained. The sample data list more than 95,000 clones, and over 75% of these were observed just once. The biggest ten clones account for less than 2% of the sample. Sequenced material: peripheral blood. Receptors originate from a man in his fifties or sixties with acute or convalescent COVID-19.

This rearrangement joins TRBV6-1 to TRBJ1-6; tentative D call: TRBD1 (5 bases). The CDR3 has 16 residues. The germline V and J ends were trimmed by 2 bases and 7 bases, with 15 bases remaining between them. CDR1 is MNHNS and CDR2 is SASEGT in the germline V gene. CDR3 residues: CASSETGSPQNSPLHF. The CDR3 nucleotides are TGTGCCAGCAGTGAAACAGGATCCCCGCAAAATTCACCCCTCCACTTT.

The chain carries TRBV19 and TRBJ1-1; D gene uncertain. The CDR3 consists of 14 residues. CDR1 is LNHDA and CDR2 is SQIVND in the germline V gene (reference sequence). Trimming took off 9 bases at V and 3 bases at J, with 17 bases between the two ends. In DNA form, the CDR3 reads TGTGCCAGCCTTAATGGACGGGGATACACTGAAGCTTTCTTT. The encoded protein is CASLNGRGYTEAFF. Full variable domain (rest looked up from reference TRBV19 and TRBJ1-1): DGGITQSPKYLFRKEGQNVTLSCEQNLNHDAMYWYRQDPGQGLRLIYYSQIVNDFQKGDIAEGYSVSREKKESFPLTVTSAQKNPTAFYLCASLNGRGYTEAFFGQGTRLTVV.

This chain connects TRBV7-9 to TRBJ1-2, with a possible D match to TRBD1 (5 bases). Germline V gene data show CDR1 as SEHNR and CDR2 as FQNEAQ (reference sequence). Trimming left V 5 bases short and J 8 bases short, with 24 bases between. This CDR3 contains 16 residues. CDR3 sequence: CASSPQLTVLSLGYTF. DNA for the CDR3: TGTGCCAGCAGCCCTCAATTGACAGTTTTGTCATTGGGCTACACCTTC.

This clone has only a few counts. This chain uses TRBV6-1 with TRBJ1-6, with D possibly matching TRBD1 (5 bases). Germline V lookup: CDR1 MNHNS, CDR2 SASEGT. Between the trimmed V and J ends, which lost 3 bases and 7 bases, there was a span of 16 bases. This CDR3 has 16 residues. The CDR3 sequence: CASSDLRGTSNSPLHF. The CDR3 nucleotides are TGTGCCAGCAGTGACCTTCGGGGGACCTCGAATTCACCCCTCCACTTT.

The chain links TRBV6-5 to TRBJ1-6; weak D call: TRBD1 (6 bases). The CDR3 is 16 residues long. Germline V gene sequence: CDR1 MNHEY, CDR2 SVGAGI. Trimming pared 4 bases from V and 0 bases from J, leaving 10 bases between. In nucleotides, the CDR3 is TGTGCCAGCAGTTGGGACACGAGCTCCTATAATTCACCCCTCCACTTT. Protein product: CASSWDTSSYNSPLHF.

The chain is built from TRBV19 and TRBJ2-5, with D unresolved. V was pared by 3 bases and J by 4 bases, with 9 bases between. Germline CDR1 LNHDA, CDR2 SQIVND (reference sequence). The CDR3 runs 13 residues. The CDR3 sequence is CASSITHPETQYF. DNA for the CDR3: TGTGCCAGTAGTATCACACATCCAGAGACCCAGTACTTC.

This chain joins TRBV5-4 and TRBJ2-3; 7 nucleotides line up with TRBD1. Germline CDR1 SGHNT, CDR2 YYREEE (reference sequence). This CDR3 region has 15 residues. The J segment lost 10 bases and the V segment lost 4 bases, leaving 15 bases of the junction unmatched. In DNA, the CDR3 is TGTGCCAGCAGCCCACAGGGGAGCCACAGATATGCGCAGTATTTT. It yields the protein CASSPQGSHRYAQYF. The whole variable domain, filled in from reference TRBV5-4 and TRBJ2-3, reads ETGVTQSPTHLIKTRGQQVTLRCSSQSGHNTVSWYQQALGQGPQFIFQYYREEENGRGNFPPRFSGLQFPNYSSELNVNALELDDSALYLCASSPQGSHRYAQYFGPGTRLTVL.

The J gene is TRBJ2-5, the V gene TRBV18; D is uncertain. The CDR3 runs to 14 residues. Germline CDR1 is KGHSH and CDR2 is LQKENI. Deletions cut 0 bases from V and 0 bases from J, with 5 bases between. The CDR3 region has the DNA TGTGCCAGCTCACCACCGACAAACCAAGAGACCCAGTACTTC. Encoded protein: CASSPPTNQETQYF. Full variable domain (remainder filled in from reference TRBV18 and TRBJ2-5): NAGVMQNPRHLVRRRGQEARLRCSPMKGHSHVYWYRQLPEEGLKFMVYLQKENIIDESGMPKERFSAEFPKEGPSILRIQQVVRGDSAAYFCASSPPTNQETQYFGPGTRLLVL.

The CDR3, as DNA: TGTGCCAGCTCACCAGGGAGGGTCACCGGGGAGCTGTTTTTT. This codes for CASSPGRVTGELFF. The chain couples TRBV18 to TRBJ2-2; 7 positions agree with TRBD2. This CDR3 is 14 amino acids long. Germline CDR1 reads KGHSH; CDR2 reads LQKENI. Trimming removed 2 bases from V and 4 bases from J; junction bases left unmatched: 1. The whole variable domain, remainder taken from reference TRBV18 and TRBJ2-2, is NAGVMQNPRHLVRRRGQEARLRCSPMKGHSHVYWYRQLPEEGLKFMVYLQKENIIDESGMPKERFSAEFPKEGPSILRIQQVVRGDSAAYFCASSPGRVTGELFFGEGSRLTVL.

The rearrangement uses TRBV4-1 and TRBJ2-2, with TRBD1 as a possible D gene (5 bases). The CDR3 has 15 amino acids. The V end lost 6 bases, the J end lost 2 bases, and 13 bases lay between the germline ends. Germline V lookup: CDR1 MGHRA, CDR2 YSYEKL. The CDR3 DNA is TGCGCCAGCAGACAGGTGCAGGGAAACACCGGGGAGCTGTTTTTT. As protein: CASRQVQGNTGELFF.

This chain joins TRBV7-9 and TRBJ1-1; D uncertain. The V gene's germline CDR1 is SEHNR and CDR2 FQNEAQ (reference sequence). V was trimmed by 1 base and J by 5 bases, leaving 17 bases between them. The CDR3 covers 16 residues. The CDR3 protein is CASSLGRDLGGTEAFF. The CDR3 DNA reads TGTGCCAGCAGCTTAGGGCGGGATCTTGGTGGGACTGAAGCTTTCTTT. The variable domain in full, completed from reference TRBV7-9 and TRBJ1-1, reads DTGVSQNPRHKITKRGQNVTFRCDPISEHNRLYWYRQTLGQGPEFLTYFQNEAQLEKSRLLSDRFSAERPKGSFSTLEIQRTEQGDSAMYLCASSLGRDLGGTEAFFGQGTRLTVV.

This clone came up a few times. The chain links TRBV7-6 to TRBJ1-1, with D unclear. Germline V gene sequence: CDR1 SGHVS, CDR2 FNYEAQ. The CDR3 runs to 13 residues. Trimming shortened V by 5 bases and J by 0 bases, and 7 bases separated the two germline ends. The CDR3 is CASSPTVNTEAFF. CDR3 DNA sequence: TGTGCCAGCAGCCCGACTGTGAACACTGAAGCTTTCTTT.

V is TRBV2 and J is TRBJ1-4; D gene unclear. The length of the CDR3 is 11 residues. V shed 8 bases and J shed 16 bases, with 17 bases lying between them. Germline loops: CDR1 SNHLY, CDR2 FYNNEI. The CDR3 nucleotides read TGTGCCAGCCGGGATTGGAGACTCCCGTTTTTT. It is translated as CASRDWRLPFF.